The rows below give T cell receptor beta chains drawn from one sample of a study of T cell responses to AZD1222 COVID-19 vaccine. Some clones are missing from TCRdb's copy, which holds only in-frame ones; the method was immunoSEQ multiplex PCR. The sample records roughly 97,000 clones, approximately 90% being singletons. Sample: peripheral blood, taken on day 0 of AZD1222 vaccination. The receptors shown here come from an adult in good health. Both conserved end residues are part of each CDR3. A D gene is named only where the DNA matches it firmly. Where a row states a size, it is once, few, many or the class of an expanded clone; other rows omit it.

CDR3aa: CASGSSGGAKNIQYF
CDR3nt: TGTGCCAGTGGCTCTAGCGGGGGGGCCAAAAACATTCAGTACTTC
d_gene: TRBD2
v_gene: TRBV19
j_gene: TRBJ2-4
abundance: once

CDR3aa: CASSQGGWRATNEKLFF
CDR3nt: TGCGCCAGCAGCCAAGGCGGGTGGCGAGCAACTAATGAAAAACTGTTTTTT
d_gene: NA
v_gene: TRBV4-3
j_gene: TRBJ1-4
abundance: NA

CDR3aa: CASSVSGVHSNQPQHF
CDR3nt: TGTGCCAGCAGCGTCTCGGGGGTACATAGCAATCAGCCCCAGCATTTT
d_gene: NA
v_gene: TRBV7-2
j_gene: TRBJ1-5
abundance: NA

CDR3aa: CASSQDLGFGETQYF
CDR3nt: TGTGCCAGCAGCCAAGATCTGGGCTTTGGAGAGACCCAGTACTTC
d_gene: NA
v_gene: TRBV14
j_gene: TRBJ2-5
abundance: NA

CDR3aa: CASSEVIKYTGELFF
CDR3nt: TGTGCCAGCAGTGAAGTAATTAAGTACACCGGGGAGCTGTTTTTT
d_gene: NA
v_gene: TRBV6-1
j_gene: TRBJ2-2
abundance: NA

CDR3aa: CASSIDWVTETQYF
CDR3nt: TGTGCCAGTAGTATAGATTGGGTAACAGAGACCCAGTACTTC
d_gene: NA
v_gene: TRBV19
j_gene: TRBJ2-5
abundance: NA

CDR3aa: CASSLGGTGGHEQYF
CDR3nt: TGTGCCAGCAGCTTAGGAGGAACAGGGGGCCACGAGCAGTACTTC
d_gene: TRBD1
v_gene: TRBV7-8
j_gene: TRBJ2-7
abundance: NA

CDR3aa: CAWLTLGGGYNEQFF
CDR3nt: TGTGCCTGGCTGACTTTGGGGGGGGGATACAATGAGCAGTTCTTC
d_gene: TRBD2
v_gene: TRBV30
j_gene: TRBJ2-1
abundance: NA

CDR3aa: CASRPGQSYEQYF
CDR3nt: TGTGCCAGCAGACCGGGACAGAGCTACGAGCAGTACTTC
d_gene: TRBD1
v_gene: TRBV27
j_gene: TRBJ2-7
abundance: NA

CDR3aa: CASSFSRGRVRNEQFF
CDR3nt: TGTGCCAGCAGCTTTAGCAGGGGGCGCGTGCGGAATGAGCAGTTCTTC
d_gene: NA
v_gene: TRBV12-1
j_gene: TRBJ2-1
abundance: NA

CDR3aa: CASSLLLSVTDRSANVLTF
CDR3nt: TGTGCCAGCAGCTTACTCCTTTCCGTGACGGACCGTTCTGCCAACGTCCTGACTTTC
d_gene: NA
v_gene: TRBV7-9
j_gene: TRBJ2-6
abundance: NA

CDR3aa: CASRKGTEAFF
CDR3nt: TGTGCCAGCAGAAAGGGCACTGAAGCTTTCTTT
d_gene: NA
v_gene: TRBV6-5
j_gene: TRBJ1-1
abundance: NA

CDR3aa: CASSQSGRGSNQPQHF
CDR3nt: TGTGCCAGCAGCCAATCGGGAAGGGGCAGCAATCAGCCCCAGCATTTT
d_gene: NA
v_gene: TRBV16
j_gene: TRBJ1-5
abundance: NA

CDR3aa: CASSRISGNTIYF
CDR3nt: TGTGCCAGCTCACGCATCTCTGGAAACACCATATATTTT
d_gene: NA
v_gene: TRBV18
j_gene: TRBJ1-3
abundance: once

CDR3aa: CASSLWDYPSSNSPLHF
CDR3nt: TGTGCCAGCAGCTTATGGGACTACCCGAGCAGTAATTCACCCCTCCACTTT
d_gene: NA
v_gene: TRBV11-2
j_gene: TRBJ1-6
abundance: NA

CDR3aa: CASSFLAGEYNEQFF
CDR3nt: TGTGCCAGCAGTTTTTTAGCGGGGGAATACAATGAGCAGTTCTTC
d_gene: TRBD2
v_gene: TRBV28
j_gene: TRBJ2-1
abundance: NA

CDR3aa: CASSSLMEYEQYF
CDR3nt: TGTGCCAGCAGCTCCCTGATGGAGTACGAGCAGTACTTC
d_gene: NA
v_gene: TRBV6-5
j_gene: TRBJ2-7
abundance: NA

CDR3aa: CASSEDGKETQYF
CDR3nt: TGTGCCAGCAGTGAAGACGGAAAAGAGACCCAGTACTTC
d_gene: NA
v_gene: TRBV25-1
j_gene: TRBJ2-5
abundance: NA

CDR3aa: CASSESDTGNTIYF
CDR3nt: TGTGCCAGCAGTGAGTCAGATACTGGAAACACCATATATTTT
d_gene: NA
v_gene: TRBV6-1
j_gene: TRBJ1-3
abundance: NA

CDR3aa: CASSFRGFGSPLHF
CDR3nt: TGTGCCAGCAGTTTCAGGGGGTTTGGTTCACCCCTCCACTTT
d_gene: TRBD1
v_gene: TRBV3-1/TRBV3-2
j_gene: TRBJ1-6
abundance: NA

CDR3aa: CASSENSPEAFF
CDR3nt: TGTGCCAGCAGTGAGAACAGTCCTGAAGCTTTCTTT
d_gene: NA
v_gene: TRBV2
j_gene: TRBJ1-1
abundance: NA

CDR3aa: CASSYRTGTNEKLFF
CDR3nt: TGTGCCAGCAGCTACCGAACGGGGACTAATGAAAAACTGTTTTTT
d_gene: NA
v_gene: TRBV5-6
j_gene: TRBJ1-4
abundance: NA

CDR3aa: CASSYRGRLGYTF
CDR3nt: TGTGCCAGCAGTTACAGAGGGAGACTCGGCTACACCTTC
d_gene: NA
v_gene: TRBV6-5
j_gene: TRBJ1-2
abundance: NA

CDR3aa: CASSLIGTGELFF
CDR3nt: TGTGCCAGCAGCTTAATCGGGACCGGGGAGCTGTTTTTT
d_gene: NA
v_gene: TRBV7-3
j_gene: TRBJ2-2
abundance: NA

CDR3aa: CASSLVGIDTEAFF
CDR3nt: TGTGCCAGCAGCTTAGTGGGAATCGACACTGAAGCTTTCTTT
d_gene: NA
v_gene: TRBV11-3
j_gene: TRBJ1-1
abundance: NA

CDR3aa: CASSPGQGGETQYF
CDR3nt: TGTGCCAGCTCACCGGGACAGGGGGGGGAGACCCAGTACTTC
d_gene: TRBD1
v_gene: TRBV18
j_gene: TRBJ2-5
abundance: NA

CDR3aa: CASSPARGSYEQYF
CDR3nt: TGTGCCAGCTCACCAGCGAGAGGGTCCTACGAGCAGTACTTC
d_gene: NA
v_gene: TRBV18
j_gene: TRBJ2-7
abundance: NA

CDR3aa: CASRPTVRKTGQYF
CDR3nt: TGTGCCAGCAGACCCACCGTAAGAAAAACAGGGCAGTACTTC
d_gene: NA
v_gene: TRBV6-5
j_gene: TRBJ2-7
abundance: NA

CDR3aa: CASSLEASGGNLYF
CDR3nt: TGTGCCAGCAGCTTAGAGGCTAGCGGGGGGAATTTGTACTTC
d_gene: TRBD2
v_gene: TRBV7-9
j_gene: TRBJ2-7
abundance: once

CDR3aa: CAWSVGRIPGNQPQHF
CDR3nt: TGTGCCTGGAGTGTAGGCCGGATTCCTGGCAATCAGCCCCAGCATTTT
d_gene: NA
v_gene: TRBV30
j_gene: TRBJ1-5
abundance: NA

CDR3aa: CASSFEKNIQYF
CDR3nt: TGTGCCAGCAGTTTTGAGAAAAACATTCAGTACTTC
d_gene: NA
v_gene: TRBV12-3/TRBV12-4
j_gene: TRBJ2-4
abundance: NA

CDR3aa: CASSFVAGGETQYF
CDR3nt: TGCGCCAGCAGCTTTGTTGCGGGAGGAGAGACCCAGTACTTC
d_gene: TRBD2
v_gene: TRBV5-1
j_gene: TRBJ2-5
abundance: once

CDR3aa: CASSFLLKPYEQYF
CDR3nt: TGTGCCAGCAGCTTCCTCCTGAAACCCTACGAGCAGTACTTC
d_gene: NA
v_gene: TRBV11-1
j_gene: TRBJ2-7
abundance: many

CDR3aa: CASSLGGASYEQYF
CDR3nt: TGTGCCAGCAGCTTAGGTGGGGCCTCCTACGAGCAGTACTTC
d_gene: NA
v_gene: TRBV13
j_gene: TRBJ2-7
abundance: NA

CDR3aa: CASSPTGGGYTF
CDR3nt: TGTGCCAGTAGCCCGACGGGAGGGGGCTACACCTTC
d_gene: NA
v_gene: TRBV19
j_gene: TRBJ1-2
abundance: once

CDR3aa: CASSTGQGLAYTF
CDR3nt: TGTGCCAGCAGCACGGGACAGGGTCTTGCGTACACCTTC
d_gene: TRBD1
v_gene: TRBV9
j_gene: TRBJ1-2
abundance: NA

CDR3aa: CASKGGLYNSPLHF
CDR3nt: TGTGCCAGCAAGGGGGGGCTCTATAATTCACCCCTCCACTTT
d_gene: NA
v_gene: TRBV27
j_gene: TRBJ1-6
abundance: NA

CDR3aa: CASRYRQGRPDTQYF
CDR3nt: TGTGCCAGCAGATACCGACAGGGGAGGCCAGATACGCAGTATTTT
d_gene: TRBD1
v_gene: TRBV5-4
j_gene: TRBJ2-3
abundance: NA

CDR3aa: CASSVWLGARDTEAFF
CDR3nt: TGTGCCAGCAGTGTTTGGTTAGGGGCCCGTGACACTGAAGCTTTCTTT
d_gene: NA
v_gene: TRBV6-1
j_gene: TRBJ1-1
abundance: few

CDR3aa: CAWSVGQGYGYTF
CDR3nt: TGTGCCTGGAGTGTCGGACAGGGGTATGGCTACACCTTC
d_gene: TRBD1
v_gene: TRBV30
j_gene: TRBJ1-2
abundance: NA

CDR3aa: CASSKLAENEQFF
CDR3nt: TGTGCCAGCAGTAAACTAGCGGAAAATGAGCAGTTCTTC
d_gene: TRBD2
v_gene: TRBV6-2/TRBV6-3
j_gene: TRBJ2-1
abundance: few

CDR3aa: CASSFHPTEAFF
CDR3nt: TGTGCCAGCAGCTTCCATCCCACTGAAGCTTTCTTT
d_gene: NA
v_gene: TRBV7-2
j_gene: TRBJ1-1
abundance: NA

CDR3aa: CASSLAGRGETQYF
CDR3nt: TGTGCCAGCAGCTTAGCGGGGCGGGGAGAGACCCAGTACTTC
d_gene: NA
v_gene: TRBV7-2
j_gene: TRBJ2-5
abundance: NA

CDR3aa: CASSLIQNEKLFF
CDR3nt: TGTGCCAGCAGTTTAATACAGAATGAAAAACTGTTTTTT
d_gene: NA
v_gene: TRBV27
j_gene: TRBJ1-4
abundance: few

CDR3aa: CASSRTGFGTDTQYF
CDR3nt: TGCGCCAGCAGCAGGACGGGGTTTGGCACAGATACGCAGTATTTT
d_gene: NA
v_gene: TRBV5-1
j_gene: TRBJ2-3
abundance: NA

CDR3aa: CASSQVQGRTDTQYF
CDR3nt: TGTGCCAGCAGCCAAGTACAGGGAAGGACAGATACGCAGTATTTT
d_gene: NA
v_gene: TRBV14
j_gene: TRBJ2-3
abundance: NA

CDR3aa: CASRPGRYTEAFF
CDR3nt: TGCGCCAGCAGACCCGGGAGGTACACTGAAGCTTTCTTT
d_gene: NA
v_gene: TRBV23-1
j_gene: TRBJ1-1
abundance: NA

CDR3aa: CASSLVRGGSSPLHF
CDR3nt: TGTGCCAGCAGCTTAGTACGGGGTGGTAGTTCACCCCTCCACTTT
d_gene: NA
v_gene: TRBV7-9
j_gene: TRBJ1-6
abundance: NA

CDR3aa: CASSPQVGYEQYF
CDR3nt: TGTGCCAGCAGCCCTCAGGTGGGCTACGAGCAGTACTTC
d_gene: NA
v_gene: TRBV27
j_gene: TRBJ2-7
abundance: NA

CDR3aa: CASSHRGLTDTQYF
CDR3nt: TGTGCCAGCAGTCACAGGGGGCTCACAGATACGCAGTATTTT
d_gene: TRBD1
v_gene: TRBV3-1/TRBV3-2
j_gene: TRBJ2-3
abundance: NA

CDR3aa: CASSQQTQNTEAFF
CDR3nt: TGTGCCAGCAGCCAACAAACACAGAACACTGAAGCTTTCTTT
d_gene: NA
v_gene: TRBV3-1/TRBV3-2
j_gene: TRBJ1-1
abundance: NA

CDR3aa: CASSVVVNTEAFF
CDR3nt: TGTGCCAGCAGCGTAGTAGTGAACACTGAAGCTTTCTTT
d_gene: NA
v_gene: TRBV9
j_gene: TRBJ1-1
abundance: NA

CDR3aa: CASSLFQGASSPLHF
CDR3nt: TGTGCCAGCAGTTTATTCCAGGGGGCATCTTCACCCCTCCACTTT
d_gene: TRBD1
v_gene: TRBV27
j_gene: TRBJ1-6
abundance: NA